The sequence of this TCR beta chain was determined in a study of T cell repertoires in cytomegalovirus infection. Overall study context: Both CMV infection and a matching HLA type were indicated by public TCR beta signatures. Study findings and constraints: In two of eight donors, the top clonotype was HLA-C-restricted CMV-specific. Identification of carriers of CMV plus the relevant HLA was performed using cumulative public TCR beta family frequency.

From the reads, TCRdb called clonotypes with MiXCR, one entry per CDR3 protein. This repertoire shows fewer than 1,000,000 distinct CDR3 sequences, roughly 31% found once; its top ten account for over 12%. A word on this clonotype: The antigen remains unidentified.

Germline V gene lookup returns CDR1 SGHNT and CDR2 YYREEE (reference sequence). The V gene lost 2 bases and the J gene lost 4 bases, with 12 bases spanning the gap. This CDR3 has 14 residues. The sequence was collected from a human donor in good health (CMV status not recorded). Some clones in this sample may be carry-over from other donors' samples. The chain uses TRBV5-4 and TRBJ1-1; D gene unclear. The sequences come from cultured CD8+ T cells from PBMCs, collected from culture after CMV antigen stimulation. The CDR3: CASSLPGEATEAFF. CDR3 nucleotides: TGTGCCAGCAGCTTACCGGGTGAAGCCACTGAAGCTTTCTTT.